This T cell receptor (beta chain) was captured by sequencing in a study of blood T cell repertoires in COVID-19. Turning to the study itself: The United States, Italy and Spain were the sources of the acute and convalescent COVID-19 samples. The cDNA or gDNA used as material had been derived from T cells, B-cell-depleted T cells, or PBMCs.

Original methodology: Estimation of nucleated cell counts relied on the amplification of reference gene primers. Assay used: immunoSEQ multiplex PCR; TCRdb lists only in-frame clones, some missing. For V, J and clone size, that table is used; D and trimming come from the DNA. Among more than 200,000 clones listed, less than 90% were seen once. Germline CDR1 reads LGHDT; CDR2 reads YNNKEL (reference sequence). The CDR3 is made up of 16 amino acids. Deletions cut 2 bases from V and 1 base from J, with 13 bases between. The clonotype comes from a woman aged 80 or older with COVID-19, enrolled during active disease. This chain connects TRBV3-1 (or the pseudogene TRBV3-2) to TRBJ2-3; D unclear. The specimen sequenced was peripheral blood. The CDR3: CASSQLPSAGTDTQYF. The CDR3 DNA follows: TGTGCCAGCAGCCAACTCCCCAGCGCGGGCACAGATACGCAGTATTTT.